The sequence of this T cell receptor beta chain was determined in a study of T cells in Graves' hyperthyroidism and ophthalmopathy. RNA transcripts provided the source from which TCR beta CDR3 regions were amplified. Carried out on the TCR CDR3, a first-round RT-PCR used the HTBI primer set. One entry per CDR3 protein, called by TCRdb with MiXCR from the multiplex PCR reads. This table has under 40,000 distinct CDR3 sequences, 49% appearing once. PBMCs came from 10 ml fresh peripheral blood. This CDR3 spans 16 amino acids. Trimming stripped 5 bases from V and 11 bases from J, with 25 bases between. The clonotype comes from a woman aged 50 to 65 with Graves' hyperthyroidism that later progressed to Graves' ophthalmopathy. The gene calls are TRBV12-3 or TRBV12-4 and TRBJ1-5; D gene unclear. The sequenced material came from blood. The CDR3 sequence: CASSPPGLSSGETQHF. CDR3 in DNA: TGTGCCAGCAGTCCCCCCGGTTTGAGTTCGGGAGAGACCCAGCATTTT.